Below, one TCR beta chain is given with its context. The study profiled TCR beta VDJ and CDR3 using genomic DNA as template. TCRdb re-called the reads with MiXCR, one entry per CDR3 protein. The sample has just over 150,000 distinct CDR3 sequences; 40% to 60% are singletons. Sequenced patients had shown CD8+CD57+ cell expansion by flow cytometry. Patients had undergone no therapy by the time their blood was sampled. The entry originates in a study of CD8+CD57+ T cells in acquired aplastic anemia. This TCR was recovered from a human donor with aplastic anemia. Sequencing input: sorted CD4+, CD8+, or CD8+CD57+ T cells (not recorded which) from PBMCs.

This CDR3 reads CASSLGAGRSYEQYF. CDR3 nucleotides: TGTGCCAGCAGCTTAGGGGCGGGGCGCTCCTACGAGCAGTACTTC. This chain joins TRBV6-4 and TRBJ2-7; perhaps TRBD2 as D (6 bases). Trimming took off 6 bases at V and 0 bases at J, with 15 bases between the two ends. The CDR3 is made up of 15 amino acids. Germline assignment: CDR1 MRHNA and CDR2 SNTAGT.